Reported below is one T cell receptor beta chain. The sample holds a few counts of this clone. The antigen it recognizes is unknown. One base away there is no much larger clone; base qualities are not given. Collaborating institutions collected whole blood in K2EDTA tubes following their own protocols. For TCRbeta analysis, collaborators shipped samples as frozen whole blood, isolated PBMCs, or DNA extracted from either of those sample types. This sample stems from a study of blood T cell repertoires in COVID-19 (dated by TCRdb to 2020 to 2021). Some background on the complete study: The collaborator samples originated in the United States, Italy and Spain and spanned the acute and convalescent phases of COVID-19. Samples were obtained from the ongoing ImmuneRACE study (first 160 participants) and from 950 to 1,500 subjects provided by 6 global collaborators. Where HLA class I and class II types were available, the types were taken from metadata supplied by the sample provider, not from assay-based typing. The repertoires were made available in a free public database intended to serve as a resource for research on the immune response to SARS-CoV-2. The prospective study material was composed of cDNA or gDNA derived from T cells, B-cell-depleted T cells, or PBMCs. The dataset comprised deeply sampled blood TCRbeta repertoires from subjects exposed to, actively infected with, or recovered from COVID-19. The sample metadata nearly always contained a de-identified subject ID, COVID-19 status, age in years and sex. Study-level results and caveats: The quantity of clinical and demographic metadata differed by source and by participant and was supplied without curation.

As encoded in the germline V gene, CDR1 is SGHRS while CDR2 is YFSETQ. Trimming at the junction amounts to 4 bases on V and 0 bases on J, and the germline ends lie 16 bases apart. The CDR3, from cysteine to phenylalanine, totals 17 residues. CDR3 DNA is the only sequence kept; it has 51 bases, read in frame from the first base. The immunoSEQ Assay, a bias-controlled multiplex PCR, was used to amplify TCRbeta CDR3 regions from genomic DNA. The authors processed their data as follows. Within the assay, amplification of reference gene primers was used to estimate how many nucleated cells each sample contained. Sequence reads were collapsed and filtered to measure the absolute abundance of every unique TCRbeta CDR3 rearrangement. For each sample, productive Simpson clonality was calculated as the square root of Simpson's diversity index across productive rearrangements. TCRdb carries this immuneACCESS record with in-frame sequences only. Its versions omit some clonotypes, under half of them owing to an unresolved V gene in the studies checked, with the rest unexplained. V, J and clone size are those of that table, while D and trimming were read from the DNA. The sample table holds about 50,000 clones, of which approximately 83% were seen once. The ten largest clonotypes hold 16% of the sample.

This clonotype was obtained from a man aged 40-49 years with acute or convalescent COVID-19. The rearranged segments are TRBV5-1 and TRBJ1-4; the D gene lacks a confident call. The sequenced sample was peripheral blood. In nucleotides, the sequence is TGCGCCAGCAGCAATGACCTTATGCGGGCAACTAATGAAAAACTGTTTTTT. This translates into CASSNDLMRATNEKLFF.